The present T cell receptor beta chain was sequenced within a study of beta chain features in type 1 diabetes. Study context: The number of sorted cells examined across all samples was fewer than 110,000,000.

In all sorted populations, purity surpassed 95%. The table lists this clone with a few counts. Antigen unknown. Expressed TCRB transcripts got sequenced, as all isolated RNA was reverse transcribed. This table comes from immunoSEQ multiplex PCR, and its TCRdb copy is limited to in-frame clones, with some not included. Of around 710,000 clones detected, under 15% appear once; the ten largest clones hold 0.095% to 0.15%. The CDR3 is 14 residues long. V lost 6 bases, J lost 6 bases, and 17 bases lay in between. The germline V gene has CDR1 PRHDT and CDR2 FYEKMQ (reference sequence). Findings of the study overall: Researchers report that Type 1 diabetes patients had moderately but significantly shorter TCRB CDR3s across all four CD4+ subsets. PCR may have favored shorter templates equally in patients and controls.

Sequenced: naive CD4+ T cells from blood. This chain joins TRBV13 and TRBJ1-1; D remains unclear. The source is a man aged 30 to 39 with type 1 diabetes. The CDR3 DNA reads TGTGCCAGCAGGAACAGAGTGAGGTCCTCTGAAGCTTTCTTT. This sequence encodes CASRNRVRSSEAFF.